This is a list of T cell receptor beta chains from one sample in a study of shared clonotypes between healthy human individuals. The assay was immunoSEQ multiplex PCR, and TCRdb's table has in-frame clones only and misses some. This table has 2 million to 2.5 million clones, less than 95% appearing once. Sequencing used naive CD4+ T cells from PBMCs. These receptors originate from a man between 18 and 29 years old in good health. Some clones in this sample may be carry-over from other donors' samples. Each CDR3 is given with its conserved first and last residue. The D gene is left open where the match is weak. Clone size is shown for a subset of rows, as once, few, many or a class of expanded clone.

d_call j_call v_call clone_size cdr3_nt cdr3_aa
TRBD2 TRBJ2-7 TRBV2 . TGTGCCAGCAGTGTGGCTAGCGGGAGGACCTACGAGCAGTACTTC CASSVASGRTYEQYF
. TRBJ1-4 TRBV19 . TGTGCCAGTAGTATACCAATGGGCAAACTGTTTTTT CASSIPMGKLFF
TRBD1 TRBJ1-5 TRBV15 . TGTGCCACCAGCACTCCTGGGGGGACAGGGCGGCAGCCCCAGCATTTT CATSTPGGTGRQPQHF
. TRBJ2-3 TRBV5-1 . TGCGCCAGCAGCTCAGGGTCGACTAGCACAGATACGCAGTATTTT CASSSGSTSTDTQYF
. TRBJ2-2 TRBV6-5 once TGTGCCAGCAGCGCCGGGACGGCCTTCACCGGGGAGCTGTTTTTT CASSAGTAFTGELFF
. TRBJ1-2 TRBV7-9 . TGTGCCAGCAGCTTTCGGGGGGAGTACGATGGCTACACCTTC CASSFRGEYDGYTF
. TRBJ2-5 TRBV12-5 . TGTGCTAGTGGTTTCTCACAGGTCCAAGAGACCCAGTACTTC CASGFSQVQETQYF
TRBD2 TRBJ2-5 TRBV5-1 . TGCGCCAGCAGCCGGAAACTAGCGGGAGGAGAGACCCAGTACTTC CASSRKLAGGETQYF
. TRBJ2-3 TRBV18 . TGTGCCAGCTCGAAAGGCGGCCCCCCAGATACGCAGTATTTT CASSKGGPPDTQYF
TRBD1 TRBJ1-1 TRBV27 . TGTGCCAGCAGTTTTAACAGGGGGCCAAACACTGAAGCTTTCTTT CASSFNRGPNTEAFF
. TRBJ2-4 TRBV9 . TGTGCCAGCAGCGTAGATGGCGGAGACGGAAGAACGAAGTACTTC CASSVDGGDGRTKYF
. TRBJ1-1 TRBV5-1 . TGCGCCAGCAGCTTGGATGAAGGGAGGTATGCTGAAGCTTTCTTT CASSLDEGRYAEAFF
TRBD2 TRBJ2-3 TRBV13 . TGTGCCAGCAGCTTAGAAACCCCGACTAGCGGGAGAGTGGTTACACACACAGATACGCAGTATTTT CASSLETPTSGRVVTHTDTQYF
TRBD1 TRBJ2-1 TRBV27 . TGTGCCAGCAGACCGATAGGGACAGCCTACAATGAGCAGTTCTTC CASRPIGTAYNEQFF
. TRBJ1-2 TRBV7-2 . TGTGCCAGCAGCTTAGCGGGTGGACCAAACTATGGCTACACCTTC CASSLAGGPNYGYTF
. TRBJ1-5 TRBV2 . TGTGCCAGCAGTGAAGAGAACAATCAGCCCCAGCATTTT CASSEENNQPQHF
. TRBJ2-5 TRBV6-5 once TGTGCCAGCAGTTACTCTCCGGGGGTTTACGAGACCCAGTACTTC CASSYSPGVYETQYF
. TRBJ2-7 TRBV2 . TGTGCCAGCAGTCAAGTCTACGAGCAGTACTTC CASSQVYEQYF
. TRBJ2-7 TRBV28 . TGTGCCAGCAGTTTGAGGGGGGTAAGGACAACCATCTACGAGCAGTACTTC CASSLRGVRTTIYEQYF
TRBD2 TRBJ2-5 TRBV4-1 . TGCGCCAGCAGCCAAGATCGGATAGCGGGAGGGCAGGAGACCCAGTACTTC CASSQDRIAGGQETQYF
. TRBJ2-4 TRBV19 . TGTGCCAGTAGTACCCCCCTAGCCGCGCTAGCCAAAAACATTCAGTACTTC CASSTPLAALAKNIQYF
. TRBJ2-7 TRBV2 few TGTGCCACCGGGGCCCTAAGGAGCAACGAGCAGTACTTC CATGALRSNEQYF
TRBD2 TRBJ2-2 TRBV27 once TGTGCCAGCGGGGCGGGAGGGAGTTCCGCCGGGGAGCTGTTTTTT CASGAGGSSAGELFF
. TRBJ2-1 TRBV2 . TGTGCCAGCAGTGGGAGTCGGGGGAGCTCCTACAATGAGCAGTTCTTC CASSGSRGSSYNEQFF
. TRBJ2-7 TRBV27 . TGTGCCAGCAGTTTATCTGACGGAGGCGAGCAGTACTTC CASSLSDGGEQYF
. TRBJ2-3 TRBV2 . TGTGCCAGCATATTCGGGACCGGCGGGGCAGATACGCAGTATTTT CASIFGTGGADTQYF
TRBD2 TRBJ2-1 TRBV11-2 . TGTGCCAGCAGCCCCCGGACTAGCGGGAGAAACTATGAGCAGTTCTTC CASSPRTSGRNYEQFF
. TRBJ1-1 TRBV7-3 . TGTGCCAGCAGCTCGATATTGGGGAGCACTGAAGCTTTCTTT CASSSILGSTEAFF
. TRBJ2-7 TRBV18 once TGTGCCAGCTCACCAAGGTCGGGCTCCTACGAGCAGTACTTC CASSPRSGSYEQYF
. TRBJ2-7 TRBV28 once TGTGCCAGCAGTTTAGCCCAGTTTTTTTCCTACGAGCAGTACTTC CASSLAQFFSYEQYF
. TRBJ2-3 TRBV25-1 . TGTGCCAGCAGTGAATCCGGAGCCCGAGGGGCCTATACGCAGTATTTT CASSESGARGAYTQYF
. TRBJ1-1 TRBV6-1 few TGTGCCAGCAGTGAAGGGGCAGGGCGGAACACTGAAGCTTTCTTT CASSEGAGRNTEAFF
TRBD1 TRBJ1-2 TRBV7-2 once TGTGCCATTACGCGGACAGGGACTATAGGTGGCTACACCTTC CAITRTGTIGGYTF
. TRBJ2-5 TRBV14 . TGTGCCAGCAGCCAAGATGGGCAGCGTCAAGAGACCCAGTACTTC CASSQDGQRQETQYF
TRBD1 TRBJ2-7 TRBV11-3 . TGTGCCAGCAGCCGAGGGACAGCCTACGAGCAGTACTTC CASSRGTAYEQYF
. TRBJ2-2 TRBV7-3 . TGTGCCAGCAGCTTGATGAGTAACACCGGGGAGCTGTTTTTT CASSLMSNTGELFF
. TRBJ2-7 TRBV5-1 . TGCGCCAGCAGCACGCCGGGCTGGCCTCCTTACGAGCAGTACTTC CASSTPGWPPYEQYF
. TRBJ1-2 TRBV9 . TGTGCCAGCAGCGTAGAGGCAGCAACCTATGGCTACACCTTC CASSVEAATYGYTF
. TRBJ2-1 TRBV28 . TGTGCCAGCAGTTTAAGGGGGCGGGGTGAGCAGTTCTTC CASSLRGRGEQFF
TRBD2 TRBJ2-7 TRBV5-1 . TGCGCCAGCAGCTGGACATTAGCGGGAGGAAGGGGCAGCTCCTACGAGCAGTACTTC CASSWTLAGGRGSSYEQYF
TRBD1 TRBJ1-2 TRBV18 . TGTGCCAGCTCTACTAGCACGGGACAGGGGATCGAAGGCTACACCTTC CASSTSTGQGIEGYTF
TRBD1 TRBJ2-7 TRBV11-2 . TGTGCCAGCAGCCCCGGGACAGGGACCTACGAGCAGTACTTC CASSPGTGTYEQYF
TRBD2 TRBJ2-6 TRBV7-3 . TGTGCCAGCGGATCTAGCGGGCCTGATTCTGGGGCCAACGTCCTGACTTTC CASGSSGPDSGANVLTF
TRBD2 TRBJ2-7 TRBV4-1 . TGCGCCAGCAGCCGAAGGCTACTAGCGGAGGGATCCTACGAGCAGTACTTC CASSRRLLAEGSYEQYF
. TRBJ2-2 TRBV7-6 . TGTGCCACACAGCATTTGGGGTCGAACACCGGGGAGCTGTTTTTT CATQHLGSNTGELFF
TRBD1 TRBJ2-5 TRBV6-1 . TGTGCCAGCAGTACCGGGACAGTTGGAGAGACCCAGTACTTC CASSTGTVGETQYF
TRBD2 TRBJ2-2 TRBV9 . TGTGCCAGCAGCTCTCGTATCACGGTAGGGCTAGCGGGAGGCTCTTACACCGGGGAGCTGTTTTTT CASSSRITVGLAGGSYTGELFF
. TRBJ2-3 TRBV29-1 . TGCAGCGTTGAAGATCTTACAGATACGCAGTATTTT CSVEDLTDTQYF
TRBD2 TRBJ2-3 TRBV4-3 . TGCGCCAGCAGCCAAGATCTAGCGGGAGGGCCCCGTCGTACAGATACGCAGTATTTT CASSQDLAGGPRRTDTQYF
TRBD1 TRBJ2-7 TRBV7-6 once TGTGCCAGCAGCAACAGGGGCCCCTACGAGCAGTACTTC CASSNRGPYEQYF
. TRBJ2-7 TRBV25-1 . TGTGCCACCCACAGTGGAACCTACGAGCAGTACTTC CATHSGTYEQYF
. TRBJ2-5 TRBV18 . TGTGCCAGCTCACCACCTACCTGGGAGACCCAGTACTTC CASSPPTWETQYF
. TRBJ1-3 TRBV29-1 . TGCAGCGTGACAGGCTCTGGAAACACCATATATTTT CSVTGSGNTIYF
TRBD1 TRBJ2-5 TRBV5-6 . TGTGCCAGCAGCCCGGGACAGGGCCTCCAAGAGACCCAGTACTTC CASSPGQGLQETQYF